This entry is about one T cell receptor beta chain. Total RNA was extracted at no less than 6 micrograms per sample. The sample belongs to a study of blood T cells in healthy people across ages. The J segment lost 7 bases and the V segment lost 6 bases, leaving 11 bases of the junction unmatched. The CDR3 is 15 amino acids. Sample-barcoded 5' priming and a J-beta primer mix drove a second PCR of about 7 to 11 cycles. TCRdb re-called the 5' RACE reads with MiXCR, one entry per CDR3 protein. Among about 730,000 distinct CDR3 sequences, 40% to 45% were seen once, and the ten largest hold less than 25%. V and J are TRBV12-3 or TRBV12-4 and TRBJ1-2, with 10 bases identical to TRBD1. This TCR came from a woman aged 55-69 years in good health. The sequenced sample consisted of blood. The CDR3 DNA follows: TGTGCCAGCAGGCCTGAGACAGGGGGCTTGGGTGGCTACACCTTC. Translated, it gives CASRPETGGLGGYTF.